This T cell receptor (beta chain) was sequenced in a study of CD8 T cells in ankylosing spondylitis. Findings and caveats of the study: A CD8+ phenotype characterized the disease-linked clones, which were relatively rare in peripheral blood. Within matched ankylosing spondylitis synovial fluid, disease-linked clones were reportedly significantly enriched. It appeared that ankylosing spondylitis blood was characterized by a TCR beta motif of roughly 8 highly homologous variants.

The CDR3 runs to 14 residues. In germline, CDR1 is MNHEY, CDR2 SVGEGT. Unmatched junction bases numbered 3, after V lost 2 bases and J lost 2 bases. In making TCR beta libraries, quantitative 5'-RACE with molecular barcodes was used. TCRdb passed the 5' RACE reads through MiXCR, listing each CDR3 protein once. The sample lists under 200,000 distinct CDR3 sequences, 9.5% to 10% occurring once. There are many counts of this clonotype. Its specificity is not known. The source material was blood, either unsorted or a sorted T cell fraction (not recorded which). The sequence was collected from a female donor with ankylosing spondylitis or in good health (not recorded which). The chain links TRBV6-2 or TRBV6-3 to TRBJ2-7; 7 bases align to TRBD2. The CDR3 DNA is TGTGCCAGCAGTTACGCCGGACTAGCCTACGAGCAGTACTTC. Translated: CASSYAGLAYEQYF.